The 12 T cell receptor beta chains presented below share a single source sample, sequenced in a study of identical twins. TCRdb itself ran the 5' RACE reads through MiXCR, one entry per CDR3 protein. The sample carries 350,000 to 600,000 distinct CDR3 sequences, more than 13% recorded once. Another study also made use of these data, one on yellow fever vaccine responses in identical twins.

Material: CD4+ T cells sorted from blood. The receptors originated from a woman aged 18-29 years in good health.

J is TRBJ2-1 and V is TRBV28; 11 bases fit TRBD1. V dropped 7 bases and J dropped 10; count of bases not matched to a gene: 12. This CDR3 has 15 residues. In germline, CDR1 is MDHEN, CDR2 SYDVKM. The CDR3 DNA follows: TGTGCCAGCACCAGGACAGGGGGCATGGGTCGAGAGCAGTTCTTC. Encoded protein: CASTRTGGMGREQFF.

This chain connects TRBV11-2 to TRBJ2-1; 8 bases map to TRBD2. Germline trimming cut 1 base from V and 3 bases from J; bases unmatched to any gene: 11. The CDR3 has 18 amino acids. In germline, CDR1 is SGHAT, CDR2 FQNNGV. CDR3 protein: CASSLVTGAGGNYNEQFF. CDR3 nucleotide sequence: TGTGCCAGCAGCTTAGTTACAGGCGCGGGAGGTAACTACAATGAGCAGTTCTTC.

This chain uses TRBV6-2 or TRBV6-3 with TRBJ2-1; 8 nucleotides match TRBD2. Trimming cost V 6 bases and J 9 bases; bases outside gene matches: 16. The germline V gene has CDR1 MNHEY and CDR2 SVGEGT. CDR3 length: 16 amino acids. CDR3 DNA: TGTGCCAGCAGATTATCGGGAGGGGACGTTCAGGGTGAGCAGTTCTTC. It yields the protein CASRLSGGDVQGEQFF.

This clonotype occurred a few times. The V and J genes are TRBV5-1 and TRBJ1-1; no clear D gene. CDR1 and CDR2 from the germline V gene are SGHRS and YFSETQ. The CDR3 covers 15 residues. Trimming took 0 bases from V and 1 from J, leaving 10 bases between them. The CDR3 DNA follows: TGCGCCAGCAGCTTGGTTCCAGGTACGAACACTGAAGCTTTCTTT. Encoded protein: CASSLVPGTNTEAFF. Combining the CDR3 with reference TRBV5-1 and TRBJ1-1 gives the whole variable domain KAGVTQTPRYLIKTRGQQVTLSCSPISGHRSVSWYQQTPGQGLQFLFEYFSETQRNKGNFPGRFSGRQFSNSRSEMNVSTLELGDSALYLCASSLVPGTNTEAFFGQGTRLTVV.

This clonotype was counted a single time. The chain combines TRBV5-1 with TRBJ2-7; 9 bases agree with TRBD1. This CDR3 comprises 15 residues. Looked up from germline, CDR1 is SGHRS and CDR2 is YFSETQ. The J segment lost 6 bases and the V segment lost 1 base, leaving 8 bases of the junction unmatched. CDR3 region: CASSLPVTGGGEQYF. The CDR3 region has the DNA TGCGCCAGCAGCTTGCCTGTAACAGGGGGCGGCGAGCAGTACTTC.

CDR3: CASSLWLKGGELFF. For the CDR3, the DNA is TGTGCCAGCAGCTTGTGGCTAAAAGGCGGGGAGCTGTTTTTT. The chain combines TRBV5-4 with TRBJ2-2; D is unclear. Germline values: CDR1 SGHNT, CDR2 YYREEE (reference sequence). V was shortened by 1 base and J by 7 bases, with 11 bases between the two germline ends. CDR3 length equals 14 residues.

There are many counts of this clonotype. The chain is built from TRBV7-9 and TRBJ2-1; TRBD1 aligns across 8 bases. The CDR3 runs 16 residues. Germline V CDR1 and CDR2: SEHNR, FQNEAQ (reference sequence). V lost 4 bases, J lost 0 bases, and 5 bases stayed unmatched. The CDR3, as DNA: TGTGCCAGCAGCTCTGGACAGGGAAGCTCCTACAATGAGCAGTTCTTC. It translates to CASSSGQGSSYNEQFF.

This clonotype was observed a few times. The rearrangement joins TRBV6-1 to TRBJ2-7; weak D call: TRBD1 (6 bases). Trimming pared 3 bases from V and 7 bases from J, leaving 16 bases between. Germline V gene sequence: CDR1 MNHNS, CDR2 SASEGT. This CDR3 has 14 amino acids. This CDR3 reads CASSDTGRSREQYF. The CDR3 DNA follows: TGTGCCAGCAGTGATACAGGGCGGTCCCGAGAGCAGTACTTC.

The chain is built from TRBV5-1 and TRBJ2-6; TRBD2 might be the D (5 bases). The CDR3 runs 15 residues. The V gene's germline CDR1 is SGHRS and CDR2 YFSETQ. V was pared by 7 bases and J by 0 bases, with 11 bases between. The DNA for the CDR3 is TGCGCCAGCTCCGGGAAAGTCTCTGGGGCCAACGTCCTGACTTTC. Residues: CASSGKVSGANVLTF.

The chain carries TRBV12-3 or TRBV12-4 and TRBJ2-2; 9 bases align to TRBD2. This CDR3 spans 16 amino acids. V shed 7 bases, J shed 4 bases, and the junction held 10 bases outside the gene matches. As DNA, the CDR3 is TGTGCCAGCACCCCTAGGGGGACTAGCTCCACCGGGGAGCTGTTTTTT. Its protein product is CASTPRGTSSTGELFF.

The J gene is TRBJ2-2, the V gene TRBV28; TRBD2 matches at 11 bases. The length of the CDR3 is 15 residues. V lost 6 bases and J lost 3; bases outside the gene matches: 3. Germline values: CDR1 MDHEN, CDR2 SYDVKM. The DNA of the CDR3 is TGTGCCAGCAGGGTAGCGGGAGGGCACACCGGGGAGCTGTTTTTT. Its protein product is CASRVAGGHTGELFF.

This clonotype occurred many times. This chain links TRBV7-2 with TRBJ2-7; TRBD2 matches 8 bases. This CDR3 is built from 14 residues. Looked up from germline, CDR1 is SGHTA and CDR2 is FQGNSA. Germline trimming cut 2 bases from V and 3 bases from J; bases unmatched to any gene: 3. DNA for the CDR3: TGTGCCAGCAGCTTAATAAGCGGGAGCTACGAGCAGTACTTC. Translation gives CASSLISGSYEQYF.